These T cell receptor beta chains were read from a single sample in a study of beta chain features in type 1 diabetes. Measured with immunoSEQ multiplex PCR; TCRdb has only the in-frame clones, and not every one. The data contain 200,000 to 250,000 clones, 25% to 35% of them singletons. Sequenced: central memory CD4+ T cells from blood. All receptors derive from a man aged 25 to 45 in good health. Both conserved end residues are part of each CDR3. Fields, in order: clone size, D gene, V gene, J gene, CDR3 protein, CDR3 DNA. A D gene is named only where the DNA matches it firmly. Not all rows give a size; the values are once, few, many and, for expanded clones, a class.

>NA|NA|TRBV4-3|TRBJ1-5
CASSRDSNQPQHF
TGCGCCAGCAGCCGAGACAGCAATCAGCCCCAGCATTTT
>few|TRBD1|TRBV30|TRBJ2-5
CAWDRGYQGETQYF
TGTGCCTGGGACAGGGGCTATCAAGGAGAGACCCAGTACTTC
>NA|NA|TRBV7-2|TRBJ1-1
CASSLNRAGDTEAFF
TGTGCCAGCAGCTTAAACCGGGCAGGGGACACTGAAGCTTTCTTT
>NA|NA|TRBV19|TRBJ2-3
CASGAGSAGTDTQYF
TGTGCCAGCGGCGCAGGAAGCGCCGGCACAGATACGCAGTATTTT
>NA|TRBD1|TRBV5-1|TRBJ2-1
CASSQTGGSYNEQFF
TGCGCCAGCAGCCAGACAGGGGGCTCATACAATGAGCAGTTCTTC
>NA|NA|TRBV7-2|TRBJ2-7
CASSPDRSSWYEQYF
TGTGCCAGCAGCCCCGACAGGTCCTCCTGGTACGAGCAGTACTTC
>NA|NA|TRBV10-2|TRBJ2-5
CASSRELGETQYF
TGCGCCAGCAGTCGGGAGCTCGGGGAGACCCAGTACTTC
>few|NA|TRBV20-1|TRBJ2-7
CSARDQTQANF
TGCAGTGCTAGAGATCAAACCCAGGCGAACTTC
>NA|NA|TRBV6-6|TRBJ2-1
CASSYSSNEQFF
TGTGCCAGCAGTTACTCATCCAATGAGCAGTTCTTC
>few|TRBD1|TRBV12-5|TRBJ2-7
CASGWGQATYEQYF
TGTGCTAGTGGTTGGGGACAGGCAACCTACGAGCAGTACTTC
>few|TRBD2|TRBV7-9|TRBJ2-3
CASSLRLASFTDTQYF
TGTGCCAGCAGCTTACGACTAGCGAGCTTCACAGATACGCAGTATTTT
>few|NA|TRBV7-2|TRBJ2-3
CASSIGHPGTDTQYF
TGTGCCAGCAGCATAGGACACCCTGGCACAGATACGCAGTATTTT
>NA|TRBD1|TRBV6-1|TRBJ1-2
CASSEATGIGYTF
TGTGCCAGCAGTGAAGCGACAGGGATCGGCTACACCTTC
>NA|NA|TRBV30|TRBJ1-4
CAWSVRGWEKLFF
TGTGCCTGGAGTGTACGTGGTTGGGAAAAACTGTTTTTT
>few|NA|TRBV4-2|TRBJ1-1
CASSQEGGGTVGFAEAFF
TGTGCCAGCAGCCAAGAGGGGGGGGGCACAGTAGGCTTTGCTGAAGCTTTCTTT
>few|NA|TRBV21-1|TRBJ1-5
CASSKARSRGRQPQHF
TGTGCCAGCAGCAAAGCGCGGTCCAGGGGGCGTCAGCCCCAGCATTTT
>NA|NA|TRBV7-2|TRBJ2-1
CASSSSRTRQFF
TGTGCCAGCAGCTCTTCTAGGACTCGGCAGTTCTTC
>NA|TRBD1|TRBV5-1|TRBJ2-1
CASSLGDMGQGDNEQFF
TGCGCCAGCAGCTTGGGAGACATGGGACAGGGGGACAATGAGCAGTTCTTC
>many|TRBD1|TRBV10-3|TRBJ2-7
CAMGTGGNEQYF
TGTGCCATGGGAACAGGGGGCAACGAGCAGTACTTC
>few|TRBD2|TRBV7-2|TRBJ2-1
CASSLTSVGEQFF
TGTGCCAGCAGTCTAACTAGCGTTGGTGAGCAGTTCTTC
>few|NA|TRBV9|TRBJ2-2
CASSVAGQLGELFF
TGTGCCAGCAGCGTAGCGGGGCAGCTAGGGGAGCTGTTTTTT
>NA|TRBD2|TRBV25-1|TRBJ2-3
CASSHQKAGGPDTQYF
TGTGCCAGCAGTCACCAGAAGGCGGGGGGGCCAGATACGCAGTATTTT
>NA|TRBD2|TRBV6-1|TRBJ2-7
CASNKVAGDNYEQYF
TGTGCCAGCAATAAAGTAGCGGGAGACAACTACGAGCAGTACTTC